What follows is one T cell receptor (beta chain) and its context. Antigen unknown. The data were produced by immunoSEQ multiplex PCR, yet TCRdb's version contains in-frame clones alone and is incomplete. Among approximately 3,300 clones listed, approximately 92% were seen once. The sample belongs to a study of OX40 agonist ivuxolimab in advanced cancers. Study in general: Patients were given ivuxolimab, an antibody that agonizes OX40 (CD134). Across the patients, intravenous ivuxolimab was delivered every 2 weeks at 0.01 to 10 mg/kg.

Overall study results and limits: Blood T cells, both CD4+ and CD8+, expanded clonally by week 6 at 0.1 to 3.0 mg/kg. Fewer expanded clones were found on average in CD4+ than in CD8+ T cells.

The source was CD4+ or CD8+ T cells sorted from blood, collected in a trial of the OX40 agonist ivuxolimab. The receptor comes from an adult with an advanced solid tumor such as melanoma, head and neck, liver or kidney cancer.

CDR3: CASNPGANYGYTF. The DNA for the CDR3 is TGTGCCAGCAACCCGGGAGCTAACTATGGCTACACCTTC. The chain links TRBV6-5 to TRBJ1-2; D unclear. V lost 7 bases and J 0 bases, leaving 9 bases between the germline ends. Germline lookup yields CDR1 MNHEY and CDR2 SVGAGI. The CDR3 has 13 amino acids.